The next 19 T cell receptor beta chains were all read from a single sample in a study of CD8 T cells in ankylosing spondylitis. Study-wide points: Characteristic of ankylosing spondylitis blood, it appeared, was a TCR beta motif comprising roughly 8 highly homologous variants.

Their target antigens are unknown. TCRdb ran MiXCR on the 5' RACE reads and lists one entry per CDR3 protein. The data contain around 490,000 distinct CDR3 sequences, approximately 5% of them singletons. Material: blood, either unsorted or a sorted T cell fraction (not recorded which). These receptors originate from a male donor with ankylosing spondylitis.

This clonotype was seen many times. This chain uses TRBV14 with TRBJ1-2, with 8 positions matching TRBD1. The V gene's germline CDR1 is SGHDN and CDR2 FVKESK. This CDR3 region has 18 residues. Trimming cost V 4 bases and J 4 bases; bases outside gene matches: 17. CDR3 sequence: CASSLGGLVGTGIYGYTF. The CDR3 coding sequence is TGTGCCAGCAGCCTCGGGGGCCTCGTCGGGACAGGCATCTATGGCTACACCTTC.

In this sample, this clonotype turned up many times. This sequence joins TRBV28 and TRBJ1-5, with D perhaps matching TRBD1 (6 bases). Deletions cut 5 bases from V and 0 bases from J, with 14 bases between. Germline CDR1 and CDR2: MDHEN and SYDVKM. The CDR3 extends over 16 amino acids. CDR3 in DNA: TGTGCCAGCAGTCCCGGGGGGCCTTATAGCAATCAGCCCCAGCATTTT. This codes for CASSPGGPYSNQPQHF. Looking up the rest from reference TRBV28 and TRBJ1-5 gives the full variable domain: DVKVTQSSRYLVKRTGEKVFLECVQDMDHENMFWYRQDPGLGLRLIYFSYDVKMKEKGDIPEGYSVSREKKERFSLILESASTNQTSMYLCASSPGGPYSNQPQHFGDGTRLSIL.

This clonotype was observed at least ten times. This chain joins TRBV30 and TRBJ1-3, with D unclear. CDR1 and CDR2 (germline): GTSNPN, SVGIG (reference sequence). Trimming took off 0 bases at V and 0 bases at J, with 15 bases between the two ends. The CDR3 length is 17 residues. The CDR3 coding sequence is TGTGCCTGGAGTGTACTCAGGACCTGGAGCTCTGGAAACACCATATATTTT. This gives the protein CAWSVLRTWSSGNTIYF.

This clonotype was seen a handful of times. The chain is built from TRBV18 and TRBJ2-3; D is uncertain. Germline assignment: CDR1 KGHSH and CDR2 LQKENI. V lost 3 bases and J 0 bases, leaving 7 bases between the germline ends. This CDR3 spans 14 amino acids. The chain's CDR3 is CASSPQYSTDTQYF. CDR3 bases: TGTGCCAGCTCACCGCAATATAGCACAGATACGCAGTATTTT. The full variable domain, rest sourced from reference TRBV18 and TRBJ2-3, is NAGVMQNPRHLVRRRGQEARLRCSPMKGHSHVYWYRQLPEEGLKFMVYLQKENIIDESGMPKERFSAEFPKEGPSILRIQQVVRGDSAAYFCASSPQYSTDTQYFGPGTRLTVL.

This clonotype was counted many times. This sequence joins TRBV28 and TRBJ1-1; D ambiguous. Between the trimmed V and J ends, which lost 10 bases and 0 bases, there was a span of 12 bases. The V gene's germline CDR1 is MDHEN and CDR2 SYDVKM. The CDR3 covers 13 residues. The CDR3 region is CAISTPMNTEAFF. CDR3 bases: TGTGCCATTTCAACTCCTATGAACACTGAAGCTTTCTTT.

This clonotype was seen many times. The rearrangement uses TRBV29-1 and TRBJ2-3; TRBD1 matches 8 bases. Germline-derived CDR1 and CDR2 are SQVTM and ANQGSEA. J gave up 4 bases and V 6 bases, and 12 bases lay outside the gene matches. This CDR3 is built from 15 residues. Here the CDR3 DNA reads TGCAGCGTCGCAATAGGACAGGGTGGATCAGATACGCAGTATTTT. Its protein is CSVAIGQGGSDTQYF.

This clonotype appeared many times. The CDR3 reads CASSLDVLEGEGYTF. CDR3 DNA sequence: TGCGCCAGCAGCTTGGATGTTCTGGAGGGGGAGGGCTACACCTTC. The rearrangement uses TRBV5-1 and TRBJ1-2; a weak D match, TRBD1 (6 bases). This CDR3 is 15 amino acids long. Germline loops: CDR1 SGHRS, CDR2 YFSETQ. The V end was cut by 0 bases, the J end by 8 bases, with 17 bases between. The variable domain in full, completed from reference TRBV5-1 and TRBJ1-2, reads KAGVTQTPRYLIKTRGQQVTLSCSPISGHRSVSWYQQTPGQGLQFLFEYFSETQRNKGNFPGRFSGRQFSNSRSEMNVSTLELGDSALYLCASSLDVLEGEGYTFGSGTRLTVV.

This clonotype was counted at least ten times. CDR3 coding DNA: TGTGCCAGCAGAACGTTTGACAATCAGCCCCAGCATTTT. Translated, it gives CASRTFDNQPQHF. The chain links TRBV6-2 or TRBV6-3 to TRBJ1-5; D is unclear. CDR3 length: 13 residues. Looked up from germline, CDR1 is MNHEY and CDR2 is SVGEGT. With 6 bases removed from V and 3 bases from J, the gap between germline ends came to 9 bases.

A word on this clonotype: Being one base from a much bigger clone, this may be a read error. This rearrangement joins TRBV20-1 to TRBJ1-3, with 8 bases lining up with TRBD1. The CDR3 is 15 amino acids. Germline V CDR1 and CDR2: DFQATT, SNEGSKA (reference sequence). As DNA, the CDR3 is TGCAGTGCACGGACAGGGTCCTTCTCTGGAAACAACATATATTTT. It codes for CSARTGSFSGNNIYF.

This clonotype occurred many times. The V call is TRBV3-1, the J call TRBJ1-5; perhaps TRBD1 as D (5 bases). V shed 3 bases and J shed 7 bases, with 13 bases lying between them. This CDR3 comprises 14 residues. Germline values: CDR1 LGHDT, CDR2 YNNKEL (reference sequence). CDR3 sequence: CASSHWGAAQPQHF. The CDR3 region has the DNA TGTGCCAGCAGCCATTGGGGCGCGGCGCAGCCCCAGCATTTT.

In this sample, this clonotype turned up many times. The CDR3 region has the DNA TGCGCCAGCACGAGGGAGGGCCTTGGTGAGCAGTTCTTC. The encoded protein is CASTREGLGEQFF. The V and J genes are TRBV5-1 and TRBJ2-1, with 7 bases identical to TRBD2. The CDR3 sequence is 13 residues long. Trimming took 6 bases from V and 9 from J; bases not matched to a gene: 9. Germline V lookup: CDR1 SGHRS, CDR2 YFSETQ. The full variable domain, completed using reference TRBV5-1 and TRBJ2-1, is KAGVTQTPRYLIKTRGQQVTLSCSPISGHRSVSWYQQTPGQGLQFLFEYFSETQRNKGNFPGRFSGRQFSNSRSEMNVSTLELGDSALYLCASTREGLGEQFFGPGTRLTVL.

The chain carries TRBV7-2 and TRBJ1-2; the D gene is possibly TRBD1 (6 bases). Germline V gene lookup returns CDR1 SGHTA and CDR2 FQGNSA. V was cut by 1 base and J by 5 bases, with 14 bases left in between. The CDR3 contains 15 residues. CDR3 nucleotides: TGTGCCAGCAGCTTAGGGTCCGGGGGCTGGTATGGCTACACCTTC. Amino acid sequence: CASSLGSGGWYGYTF.

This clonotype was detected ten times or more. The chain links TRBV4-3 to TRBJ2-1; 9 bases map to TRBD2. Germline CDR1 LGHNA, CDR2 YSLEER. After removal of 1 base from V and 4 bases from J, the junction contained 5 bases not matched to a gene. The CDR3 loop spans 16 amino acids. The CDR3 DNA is TGCGCCAGCAGCCAAGGGTGGAGCGGGAGGTACAATGAGCAGTTCTTC. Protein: CASSQGWSGRYNEQFF.

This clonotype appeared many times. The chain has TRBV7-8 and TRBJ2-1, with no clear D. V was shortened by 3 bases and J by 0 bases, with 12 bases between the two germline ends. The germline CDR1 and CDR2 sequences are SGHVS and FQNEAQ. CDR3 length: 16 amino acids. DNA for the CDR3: TGTGCCAGCAGCTTCGCCCGACTTAGCTCCTACAATGAGCAGTTCTTC. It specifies CASSFARLSSYNEQFF.

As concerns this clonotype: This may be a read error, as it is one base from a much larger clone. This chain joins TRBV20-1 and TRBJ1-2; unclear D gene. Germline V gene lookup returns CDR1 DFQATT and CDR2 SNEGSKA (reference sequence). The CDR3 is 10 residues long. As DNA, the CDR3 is TGCAGTGATAGAGAGGGTGGCTACACCTTC. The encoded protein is CSDREGGYTF.

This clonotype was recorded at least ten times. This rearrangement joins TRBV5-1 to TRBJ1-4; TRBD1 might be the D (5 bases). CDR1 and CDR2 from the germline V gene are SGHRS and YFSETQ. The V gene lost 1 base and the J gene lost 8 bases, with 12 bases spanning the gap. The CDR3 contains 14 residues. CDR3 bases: TGCGCCAGCAGCTTGACAGGCCCGGGGGAAAAACTGTTTTTT. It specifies CASSLTGPGEKLFF.

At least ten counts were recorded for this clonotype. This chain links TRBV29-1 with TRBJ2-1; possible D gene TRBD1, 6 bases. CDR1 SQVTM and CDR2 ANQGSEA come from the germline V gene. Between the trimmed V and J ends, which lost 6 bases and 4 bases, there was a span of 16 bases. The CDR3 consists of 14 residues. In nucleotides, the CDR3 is TGCAGCGTCCGCGACAGGCCTTCTTACAATGAGCAGTTCTTC. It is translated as CSVRDRPSYNEQFF.

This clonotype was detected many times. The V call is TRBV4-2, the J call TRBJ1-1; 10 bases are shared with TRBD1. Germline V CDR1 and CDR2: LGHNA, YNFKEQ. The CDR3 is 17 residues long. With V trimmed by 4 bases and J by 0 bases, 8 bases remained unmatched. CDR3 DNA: TGTGCCAGCAGCCGCCCGGGACAGGGGCGAATGAACACTGAAGCTTTCTTT. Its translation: CASSRPGQGRMNTEAFF.

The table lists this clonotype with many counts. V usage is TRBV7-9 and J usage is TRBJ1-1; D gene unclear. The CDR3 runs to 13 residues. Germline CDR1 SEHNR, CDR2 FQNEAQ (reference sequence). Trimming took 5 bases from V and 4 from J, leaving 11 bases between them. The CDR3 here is CASSLGLSTEAFF. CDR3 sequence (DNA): TGTGCCAGCAGCCTAGGGCTCAGCACTGAAGCTTTCTTT.